The 5 T cell receptor beta chains in this list originate from one sample, sequenced in a study of cytomegalovirus exposure and HLA in healthy donors. The PCR used 60 Vbeta and 13 Jbeta primers. Assay: immunoSEQ multiplex PCR; the TCRdb copy retains only in-frame clones and omits some. The table lists under 200,000 clones, roughly four fifths of them singletons, with around 0.91% in the top ten. The sample was PBMCs. These receptors were taken from a girl aged 2-10 years in good health and CMV-seropositive.

V usage is TRBV6-4 and J usage is TRBJ2-3; TRBD2 matches at 12 bases. The CDR3 is 16 amino acids. Trimming cost V 6 bases and J 2 bases; bases outside gene matches: 6. Germline CDR1 is MRHNA and CDR2 is SNTAGT. The CDR3 reads CASRRTSGGITDTQYF. CDR3 DNA: TGTGCCAGCAGACGCACTAGCGGGGGGATCACAGATACGCAGTATTTT.

The V and J genes are TRBV15 and TRBJ1-6; the D gene is possibly TRBD1 (6 bases). In germline, CDR1 is LNHNV, CDR2 YYDKDF (reference sequence). This CDR3 region has 16 residues. V dropped 1 base and J dropped 7 bases, with 14 bases sitting between them. Written as DNA, the CDR3 is TGTGCCACCAGCAGAGGGCGCGAGGGGGAGAATTCACCCCTCCACTTT. Translating it yields CATSRGREGENSPLHF.

This clone has just a few counts. The CDR3 here is CASSQPAQGLYEQYF. In DNA, the CDR3 is TGCGCCAGCAGCCAGCCCGCCCAGGGGCTATACGAGCAGTACTTC. V usage is TRBV4-1 and J usage is TRBJ2-7; weak D call: TRBD1 (6 bases). This CDR3 region has 15 residues. CDR1 MGHRA and CDR2 YSYEKL come from the germline V gene. Trimming stripped 3 bases from V and 4 bases from J, with 16 bases between.

In nucleotides, the CDR3 is TGTGCCAACTATCCACAGGGAACATCCTACAATGAGCAGTTCTTC. It translates to CANYPQGTSYNEQFF. The chain combines TRBV2 with TRBJ2-1, with D possibly being TRBD1 (6 bases). Germline lookup yields CDR1 SNHLY and CDR2 FYNNEI. This CDR3 contains 15 residues. The V gene lost 10 bases and the J gene lost 1 base, with 17 bases spanning the gap.

This clone was seen a handful of times. The chain has TRBV5-1 and TRBJ2-7, with a tentative D call TRBD1 (6 bases). Trimming took off 0 bases at V and 2 bases at J, with 12 bases between the two ends. The CDR3 consists of 15 residues. The V gene's germline CDR1 is SGHRS and CDR2 YFSETQ. CDR3 bases: TGCGCCAGCAGCTTGGCAGGGACATCAGCCTACGAGCAGTACTTC. Protein sequence: CASSLAGTSAYEQYF.